This TCR beta chain stems from a study of shared clonotypes between healthy human individuals (dated by TCRdb to the early 2020s). Describing the broader study: A few men and a couple of women, aged 18 to 49 years, made up the cohort. Blood TCR repertoires of a handful of healthy adults were deeply sequenced to estimate repertoire size and the extent of clonotype sharing between individuals. To increase sequencing depth and limit assay-specific biases, different laboratories used diverse techniques to prepare libraries and sequence TCR repertoires. Leukapheresis yielded between about 0.9 and 10 billion PBMCs per donor. Per donor, three plates each were used for CD4 naive and CD4 memory, two for CD8 naive, and one for CD8 memory.

Worth noting for this clone: No cognate antigen has been identified for it. No quality values exist for individual bases; no much larger clone is one base distant.

Findings and caveats that apply to the study as a whole: Because the study included only a small number of donors, the genetic and exposure-history diversity represented was limited. Compared with non-shared clonotypes, clonotypes shared by all four sorted-subset donors had higher generation probabilities. When four donors were compared, the shared fraction of clonotypes was about 5.2% for naive CD4, 3.5% to 4% for naive CD8, about 2.4% for memory CD4, and around 0.37% for memory CD8. Pairwise subsampling led to the expectation that sequencing depth would affect the degree of clonotype sharing among donors. Incomplete sequencing was indicated by rarefaction of sorted-subset datasets, despite the large sequencing depth. Estimated clonotype richness was generally larger for naive than for memory subsets. Sampling was limited to blood, and TCR repertoires in tissue likely differ from TCR repertoires in blood.

Donors were healthy HIV-negative adults with no recently reported acute infections or vaccinations. Every donor was a Caucasian adult living in Nashville, Tennessee, USA. CD4+ T cells were enriched by magnetic negative selection, after which naive cells were positively selected on CD45RA and the negative fraction was taken as the memory subset. After blood collection by leukapheresis, PBMCs were isolated using Ficoll-Histopaque density gradient centrifugation and then cryopreserved in the vapor phase of liquid nitrogen. Analytical flow cytometry was used to check the purity and quantity of each magnetically sorted T cell population. Genomic DNA was isolated from every sorted fraction and measured by UV absorbance on a Nanodrop 2000c. TCR CDR3 regions were amplified from genomic DNA by multiplex PCR using the deep immunoSEQ assay. Genomic DNA extracted from each cell subset was distributed evenly over all wells of several immunoSEQ 96-well plates, and each plate served as one replicate. Each replicate PCR for sorted subsets received about 220 ng genomic DNA, equal to tens of thousands of T cell genomes. The purified libraries were quantified using a Qubit 3.0 fluorometer, sized with a Bioanalyzer 2100, and then quantified again using the KAPA Library Quantification kit. Every immunoSEQ 96-well plate was sequenced on a separate single-read 150-cycle Illumina NextSeq 550 flow cell. On the study's bioinformatics: Because the immunoSEQ output included only junctional sequences and no quality scores, the filtering could not be the same as the filtering used for full-length reads. Sequences were annotated with PyIR, a Python wrapper for IgBLAST v1.9, and V/J genes and CDR3 were assigned using IMGT germline references. Any read was removed if the V/J assignment was weak (E-value above 1e-6), the CDR3 was missing, or the read contained stop codons, out-of-frame junctions, or ambiguous translated residues. V3J clonotypes were defined as sequences sharing the same inferred V gene, J gene, and CDR3 amino acid sequence. Percentage overlap between repertoires was calculated by dividing the number of shared unique clonotypes by the size of the smaller repertoire. RTK rarefaction, the Chao1 estimator, and Recon v2.1 estimates of unobserved clonotypes were used to assess repertoire richness. For all TCRbeta clonotypes obtained by the gDNA method from a few donors, generation probabilities were computed with OLGA. The clones in this table, taken by TCRdb from immuneACCESS, are in-frame only. Not every clone is retained; where verified, under half of the shortfall comes from an unresolved V gene, and the cause of the rest is unknown. Clonal size and the V and J genes are those of that table, whereas D and trimming came from the DNA. The sample table lists approximately 500,000 clones, about 95% of them with a count of one. Roughly 0.06% of the sample is held by the ten biggest clonotypes.

V is reduced by 2 bases and J by 7 bases, leaving a spacing of 12 bases between them. The germline V gene provides CDR1 MNHEY and CDR2 SVGAGI. The CDR3 numbers 14 residues from cysteine through phenylalanine. Only the CDR3 portion is preserved as DNA: 42 bases, with reading frame beginning at the first base. This chain is built from TRBV6-5 and TRBJ1-5; too little of a D gene remains to name it. The clonotype originates from a woman aged 25 to 39 in good health. The source material was naive CD4+ T cells sorted from blood. What the cell subset or site label conveys for this sample: CD45RA+ positively selected. The CDR3 protein is CASSYRQLSQPQHF. The DNA sequence is TGTGCCAGCAGTTACCGTCAGCTAAGCCAGCCCCAGCATTTT.